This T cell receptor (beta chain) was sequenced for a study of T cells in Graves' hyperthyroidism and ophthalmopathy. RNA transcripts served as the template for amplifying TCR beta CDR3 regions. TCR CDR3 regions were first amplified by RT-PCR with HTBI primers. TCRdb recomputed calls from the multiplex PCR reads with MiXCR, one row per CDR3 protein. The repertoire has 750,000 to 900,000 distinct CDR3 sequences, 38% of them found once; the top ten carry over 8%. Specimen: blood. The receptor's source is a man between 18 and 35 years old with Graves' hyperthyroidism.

CDR3 sequence reads: CSAHRAGVSYEQYF. Here the CDR3 DNA reads TGCAGTGCCCACCGAGCGGGAGTGTCCTACGAGCAGTACTTC. This chain connects TRBV20-1 to TRBJ2-7; 8 nucleotides line up with TRBD2. Germline-derived CDR1 and CDR2 are DFQATT and SNEGSKA (reference sequence). The CDR3 contains 14 residues. The V and J ends lost 6 bases and 1 base, in that order; junction bases with no gene match: 8.